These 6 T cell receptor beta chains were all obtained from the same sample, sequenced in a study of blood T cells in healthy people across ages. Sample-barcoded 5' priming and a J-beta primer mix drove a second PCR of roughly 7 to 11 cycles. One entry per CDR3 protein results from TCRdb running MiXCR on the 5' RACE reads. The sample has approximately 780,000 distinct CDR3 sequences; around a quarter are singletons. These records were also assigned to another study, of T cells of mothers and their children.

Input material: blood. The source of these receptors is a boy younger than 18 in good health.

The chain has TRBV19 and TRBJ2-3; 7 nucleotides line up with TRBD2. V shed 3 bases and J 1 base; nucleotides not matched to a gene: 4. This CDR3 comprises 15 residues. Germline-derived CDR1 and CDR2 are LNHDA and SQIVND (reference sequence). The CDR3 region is CASSMKSGGTDTQYF. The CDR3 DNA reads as TGTGCCAGTAGTATGAAAAGCGGGGGCACAGATACGCAGTATTTT.

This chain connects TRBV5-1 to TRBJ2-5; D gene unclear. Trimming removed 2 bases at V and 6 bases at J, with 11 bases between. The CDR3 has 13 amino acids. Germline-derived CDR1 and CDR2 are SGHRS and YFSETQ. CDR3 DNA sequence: TGCGCCAGCAGCTTAGAACAGTCGAAGACCCAGTACTTC. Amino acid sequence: CASSLEQSKTQYF.

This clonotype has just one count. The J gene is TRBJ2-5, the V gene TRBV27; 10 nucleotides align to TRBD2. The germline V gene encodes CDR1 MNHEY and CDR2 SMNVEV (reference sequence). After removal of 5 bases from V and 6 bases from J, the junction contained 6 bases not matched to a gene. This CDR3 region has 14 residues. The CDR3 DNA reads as TGTGCCAGCAGTAAAGCGGGGGGGCCGCAGACCCAGTACTTC. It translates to CASSKAGGPQTQYF.

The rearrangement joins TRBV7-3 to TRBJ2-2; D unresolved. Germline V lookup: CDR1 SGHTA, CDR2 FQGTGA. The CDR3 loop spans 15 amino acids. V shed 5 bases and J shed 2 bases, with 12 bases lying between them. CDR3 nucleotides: TGTGCCAGCAGCGCGGCCGGGCCTAACACCGGGGAGCTGTTTTTT. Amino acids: CASSAAGPNTGELFF. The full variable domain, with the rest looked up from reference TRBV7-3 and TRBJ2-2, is GAGVSQTPSNKVTEKGKYVELRCDPISGHTALYWYRQSLGQGPEFLIYFQGTGAADDSGLPNDRFFAVRPEGSVSTLKIQRTERGDSAVYLCASSAAGPNTGELFFGEGSRLTVL.

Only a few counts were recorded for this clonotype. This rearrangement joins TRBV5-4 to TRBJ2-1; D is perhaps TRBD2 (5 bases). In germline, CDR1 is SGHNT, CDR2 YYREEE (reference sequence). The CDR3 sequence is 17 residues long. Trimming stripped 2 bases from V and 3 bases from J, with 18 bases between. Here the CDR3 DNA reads TGTGCCAGCAGCTTAGGAGGCGGCACGGACCACTACAATGAGCAGTTCTTC. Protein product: CASSLGGGTDHYNEQFF.

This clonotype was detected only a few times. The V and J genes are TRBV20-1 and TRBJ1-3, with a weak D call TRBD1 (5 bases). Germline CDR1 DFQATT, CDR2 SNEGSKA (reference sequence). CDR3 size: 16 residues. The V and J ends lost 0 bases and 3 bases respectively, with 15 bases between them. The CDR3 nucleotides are TGCAGTGCTAGAGATTCGCGGGGGAATTTTGGAAACACCATATATTTT. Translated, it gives CSARDSRGNFGNTIYF.